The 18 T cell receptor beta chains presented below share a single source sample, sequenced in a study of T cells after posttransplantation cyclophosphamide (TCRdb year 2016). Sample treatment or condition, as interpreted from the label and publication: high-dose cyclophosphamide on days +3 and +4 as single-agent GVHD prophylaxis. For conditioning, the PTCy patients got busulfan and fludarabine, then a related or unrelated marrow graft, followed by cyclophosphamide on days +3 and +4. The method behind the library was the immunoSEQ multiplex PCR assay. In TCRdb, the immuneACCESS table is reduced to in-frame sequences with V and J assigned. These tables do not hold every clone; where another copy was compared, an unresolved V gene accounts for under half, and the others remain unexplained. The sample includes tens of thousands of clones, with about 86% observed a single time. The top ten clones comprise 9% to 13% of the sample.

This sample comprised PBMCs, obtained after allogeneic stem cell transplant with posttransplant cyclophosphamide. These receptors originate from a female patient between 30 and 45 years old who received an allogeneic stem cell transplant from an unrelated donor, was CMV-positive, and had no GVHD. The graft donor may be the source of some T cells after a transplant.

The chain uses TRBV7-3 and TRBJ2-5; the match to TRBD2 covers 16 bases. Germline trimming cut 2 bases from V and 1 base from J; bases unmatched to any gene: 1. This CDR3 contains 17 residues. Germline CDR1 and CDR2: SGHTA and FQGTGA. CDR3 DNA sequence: TGTGCCAGCAGCTTAGGGACTAGCGGGGGGGCCCAAGAGACCCAGTACTTC. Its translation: CASSLGTSGGAQETQYF.

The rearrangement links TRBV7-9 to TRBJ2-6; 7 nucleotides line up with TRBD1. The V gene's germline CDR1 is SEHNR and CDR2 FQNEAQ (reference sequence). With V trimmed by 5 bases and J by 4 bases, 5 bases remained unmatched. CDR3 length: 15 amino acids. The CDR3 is CASSDGTAGANVLTF. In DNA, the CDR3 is TGTGCCAGCAGCGATGGGACAGCCGGGGCCAACGTCCTGACTTTC.

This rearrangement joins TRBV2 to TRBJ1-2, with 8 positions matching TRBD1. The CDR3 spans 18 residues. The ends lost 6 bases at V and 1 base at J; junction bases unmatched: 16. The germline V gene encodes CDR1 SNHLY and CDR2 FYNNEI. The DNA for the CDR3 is TGTGCCAGCAGGGGACAGGACCCGAGATCCTCCTATAACTATGGCTACACCTTC. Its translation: CASRGQDPRSSYNYGYTF.

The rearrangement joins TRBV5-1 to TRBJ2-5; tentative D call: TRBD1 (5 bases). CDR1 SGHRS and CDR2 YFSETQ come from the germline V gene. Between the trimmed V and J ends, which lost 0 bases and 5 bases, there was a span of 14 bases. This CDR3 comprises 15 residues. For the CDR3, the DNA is TGCGCCAGCAGCTTGGGGACGGCGGCAGGGGAGACCCAGTACTTC. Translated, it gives CASSLGTAAGETQYF.

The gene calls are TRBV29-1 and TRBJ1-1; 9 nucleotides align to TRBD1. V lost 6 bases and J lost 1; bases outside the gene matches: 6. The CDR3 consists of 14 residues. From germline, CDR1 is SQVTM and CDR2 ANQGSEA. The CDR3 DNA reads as TGCAGCGTCCCCACAGGGGGCCCGAACACTGAAGCTTTCTTT. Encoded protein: CSVPTGGPNTEAFF.

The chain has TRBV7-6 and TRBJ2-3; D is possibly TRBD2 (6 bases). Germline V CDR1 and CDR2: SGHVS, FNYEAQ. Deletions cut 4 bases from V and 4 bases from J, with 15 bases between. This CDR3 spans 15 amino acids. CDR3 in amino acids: CASSSWRGRSDTQYF. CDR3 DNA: TGTGCCAGCAGCTCCTGGCGGGGACGGTCAGATACGCAGTATTTT.

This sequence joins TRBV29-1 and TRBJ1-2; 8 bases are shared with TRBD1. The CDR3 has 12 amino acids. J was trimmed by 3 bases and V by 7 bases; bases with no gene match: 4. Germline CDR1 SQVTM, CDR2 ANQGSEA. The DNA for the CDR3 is TGCAGCGGGATGACAGGGGACTATGGCTACACCTTC. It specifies CSGMTGDYGYTF.

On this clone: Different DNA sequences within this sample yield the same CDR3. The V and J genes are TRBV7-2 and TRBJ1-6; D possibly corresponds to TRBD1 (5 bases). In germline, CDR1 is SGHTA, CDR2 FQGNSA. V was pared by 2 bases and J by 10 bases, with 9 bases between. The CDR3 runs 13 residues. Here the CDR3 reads CASSLWGDSPLHF. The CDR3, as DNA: TGTGCCAGCAGCTTATGGGGGGACTCACCCCTCCACTTT.

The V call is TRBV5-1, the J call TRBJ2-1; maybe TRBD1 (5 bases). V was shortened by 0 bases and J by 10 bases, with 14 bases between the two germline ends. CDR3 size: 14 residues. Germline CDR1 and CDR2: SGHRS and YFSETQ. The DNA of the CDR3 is TGCGCCAGCAGCTTGGATAATACAGGATCCGAGCAGTTCTTC. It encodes CASSLDNTGSEQFF.

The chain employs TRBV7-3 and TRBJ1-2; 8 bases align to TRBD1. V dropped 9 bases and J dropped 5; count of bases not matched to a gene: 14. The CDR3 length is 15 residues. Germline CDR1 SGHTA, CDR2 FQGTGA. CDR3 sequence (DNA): TGTGCCAGTGCCGGGACAGGCCCCGAAGGGTATGGCTACACCTTC. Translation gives CASAGTGPEGYGYTF.

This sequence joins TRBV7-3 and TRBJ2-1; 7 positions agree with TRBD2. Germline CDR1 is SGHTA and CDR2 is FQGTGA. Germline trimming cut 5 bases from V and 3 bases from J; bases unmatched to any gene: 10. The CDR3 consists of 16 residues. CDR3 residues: CASSPSGGGSYNEQFF. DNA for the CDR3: TGTGCCAGCAGCCCCTCTGGCGGGGGTAGCTACAATGAGCAGTTCTTC.

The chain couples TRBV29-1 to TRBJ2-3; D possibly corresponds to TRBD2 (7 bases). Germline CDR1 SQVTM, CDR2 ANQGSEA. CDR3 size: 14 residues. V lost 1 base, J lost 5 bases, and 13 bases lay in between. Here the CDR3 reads CSVEGGGPIDTQYF. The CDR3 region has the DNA TGCAGCGTTGAAGGGGGGGGCCCTATAGATACGCAGTATTTT.

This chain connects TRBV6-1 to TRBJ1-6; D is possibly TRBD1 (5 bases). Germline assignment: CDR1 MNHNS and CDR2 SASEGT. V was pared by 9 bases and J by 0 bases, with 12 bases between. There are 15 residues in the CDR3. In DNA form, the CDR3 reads TGTGCCAGTGTGGGGCGAAGCTCCTATAATTCACCCCTCCACTTT. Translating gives CASVGRSSYNSPLHF.

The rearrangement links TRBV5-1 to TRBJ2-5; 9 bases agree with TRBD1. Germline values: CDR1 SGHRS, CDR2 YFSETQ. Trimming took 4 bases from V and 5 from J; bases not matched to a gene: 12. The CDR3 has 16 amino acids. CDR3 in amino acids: CASSRGTRQGGETQYF. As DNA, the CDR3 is TGCGCCAGCAGCCGCGGGACGAGACAGGGGGGGGAGACCCAGTACTTC.

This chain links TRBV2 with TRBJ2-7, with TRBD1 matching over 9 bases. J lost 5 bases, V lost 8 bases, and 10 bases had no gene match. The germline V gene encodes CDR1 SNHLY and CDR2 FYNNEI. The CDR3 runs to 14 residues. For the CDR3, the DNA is TGTGCCAGCCACAGGGGGCTCCCCCTGGACGAGCAGTACTTC. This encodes CASHRGLPLDEQYF. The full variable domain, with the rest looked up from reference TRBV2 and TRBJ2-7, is EPEVTQTPSHQVTQMGQEVILRCVPISNHLYFYWYRQILGQKVEFLVSFYNNEISEKSEIFDDQFSVERPDGSNFTLKIRSTKLEDSAMYFCASHRGLPLDEQYFGPGTRLTVT.

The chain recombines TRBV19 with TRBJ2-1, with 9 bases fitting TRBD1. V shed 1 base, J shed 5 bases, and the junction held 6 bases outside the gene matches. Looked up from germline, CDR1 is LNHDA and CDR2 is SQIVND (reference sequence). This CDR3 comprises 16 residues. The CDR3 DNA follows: TGTGCCAGTAGTATAGTTATCGGGACAGGGCACAATGAGCAGTTCTTC. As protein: CASSIVIGTGHNEQFF.

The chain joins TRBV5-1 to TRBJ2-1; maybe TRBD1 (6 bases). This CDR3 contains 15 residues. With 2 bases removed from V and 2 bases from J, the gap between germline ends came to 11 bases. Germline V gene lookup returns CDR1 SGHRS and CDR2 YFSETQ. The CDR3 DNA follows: TGCGCCAGCAGCTTAGGGACAACGACCTACAATGAGCAGTTCTTC. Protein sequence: CASSLGTTTYNEQFF.

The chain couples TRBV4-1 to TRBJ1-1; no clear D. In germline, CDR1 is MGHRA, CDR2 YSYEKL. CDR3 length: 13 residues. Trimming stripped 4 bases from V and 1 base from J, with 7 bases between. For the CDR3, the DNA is TGCGCCAGCAGCCGACGGGAGAACACTGAAGCTTTCTTT. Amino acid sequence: CASSRRENTEAFF.